A single sample gave rise to the 16 T cell receptor beta chains below, sequenced in a study of control samples from healthy donors and cancer patients. Data came from immunoSEQ multiplex PCR; TCRdb stores just in-frame clones and leaves some out. The sample includes 150,000 to 200,000 clones, around 90% seen only once; the top ten take 1.4%. Sequencing was done on a sample of blood. Receptor source: a woman between 45 and 60 years old in good health.

The chain links TRBV27 to TRBJ2-3; D remains ambiguous. The CDR3 is 13 residues long. Germline CDR1 MNHEY, CDR2 SMNVEV (reference sequence). V was trimmed by 5 bases and J by 2 bases, leaving 8 bases between them. As DNA, the CDR3 is TGTGCCAGCAGTCGATGGGACACAGATACGCAGTATTTT. It specifies CASSRWDTDTQYF.

As for this clone: Other DNA sequences of this sample code for an identical CDR3. The chain joins TRBV6-2 or TRBV6-3 to TRBJ1-5; D is uncertain. The V end lost 3 bases, the J end lost 1 base, and 4 bases lay between the germline ends. Germline V gives CDR1 MNHEY, CDR2 SVGEGT. This CDR3 has 13 amino acids. The CDR3 nucleotides are TGTGCCAGCAGTTATAGGAGCAATCAGCCCCAGCATTTT. Translated, it gives CASSYRSNQPQHF.

The chain is built from TRBV7-2 and TRBJ1-2; D is possibly TRBD1 (5 bases). CDR1 is SGHTA, CDR2 FQGNSA, per germline. This CDR3 region has 15 residues. V was trimmed by 1 base and J by 2 bases, leaving 11 bases between them. The CDR3 loop reads CASSLGPGPNYGYTF. As DNA, the CDR3 is TGTGCCAGCAGCTTAGGCCCGGGGCCGAACTATGGCTACACCTTC.

The gene calls are TRBV9 and TRBJ2-2; D is undetermined. The germline V gene has CDR1 SGDLS and CDR2 YYNGEE. Between the trimmed V and J ends, which lost 1 base and 6 bases, there was a span of 10 bases. CDR3 size: 14 residues. For the CDR3, the DNA is TGTGCCAGCAGCGTATTGGATAAAGCCGGGGAGCTGTTTTTT. The encoded protein is CASSVLDKAGELFF.

V usage is TRBV7-3 and J usage is TRBJ2-1; TRBD1 agrees at 9 bases. CDR3 length equals 15 residues. Trimming took 3 bases from V and 3 from J; bases not matched to a gene: 3. Germline V gene lookup returns CDR1 SGHTA and CDR2 FQGTGA. DNA of the CDR3: TGTGCCAGCAGCTTGGGGGACAGGGTCTACAATGAGCAGTTCTTC. Translation: CASSLGDRVYNEQFF.

This clone came up once. The rearrangement uses TRBV28 and TRBJ2-5; 8 positions match TRBD2. After removal of 2 bases from V and 5 bases from J, the junction contained 7 bases not matched to a gene. This CDR3 spans 15 amino acids. CDR1 and CDR2 from the germline V gene are MDHEN and SYDVKM. The CDR3 region is CASSLNQAGAETQYF. The DNA for the CDR3 is TGTGCCAGCAGTTTAAACCAAGCGGGAGCCGAGACCCAGTACTTC.

The genes are TRBV19 and TRBJ1-1; weak D call: TRBD1 (5 bases). This CDR3 has 16 residues. Trimming shortened V by 4 bases and J by 2 bases, and 17 bases separated the two germline ends. Per germline, CDR1 LNHDA and CDR2 SQIVND (reference sequence). The CDR3 loop reads CASSTDRQLLNTEAFF. The CDR3 region has the DNA TGTGCCAGTAGTACCGATAGACAGCTTTTAAACACTGAAGCTTTCTTT.

The rearrangement uses TRBV5-6 and TRBJ2-7; D is possibly TRBD2 (5 bases). Trimming removed 3 bases from V and 0 bases from J, with 10 bases in between. The length of the CDR3 is 14 residues. CDR1 and CDR2 from the germline V gene are SGHDT and YYEEEE. The CDR3 sequence is CASSSLGSSYEQYF. The CDR3 bases are TGTGCCAGCAGCTCCCTGGGGAGCTCCTACGAGCAGTACTTC.

The rearrangement links TRBV18 to TRBJ2-5; D unresolved. Trimming pared 0 bases from V and 6 bases from J, leaving 8 bases between. In germline, CDR1 is KGHSH, CDR2 LQKENI. The CDR3 extends over 13 amino acids. Here the CDR3 reads CASSPPNRQTQYF. The CDR3 DNA follows: TGTGCCAGCTCACCACCGAATCGGCAGACCCAGTACTTC. Together with reference TRBV18 and TRBJ2-5, the CDR3 gives the full variable domain: NAGVMQNPRHLVRRRGQEARLRCSPMKGHSHVYWYRQLPEEGLKFMVYLQKENIIDESGMPKERFSAEFPKEGPSILRIQQVVRGDSAAYFCASSPPNRQTQYFGPGTRLLVL.

This clone occurred once. This chain links TRBV25-1 with TRBJ2-5; D unclear. The CDR3 extends over 10 amino acids. CDR1 is MGHDK and CDR2 is SYGVNS in the germline V gene. The V gene lost 6 bases and the J gene lost 5 bases, with 4 bases spanning the gap. The DNA for the CDR3 is TGTGCCAGCAGCGGGGAGACCCAGTACTTC. As protein: CASSGETQYF.

V is TRBV19 and J is TRBJ1-3, with D possibly matching TRBD1 (5 bases). The CDR3 has 16 residues. Germline V gene data show CDR1 as LNHDA and CDR2 as SQIVND (reference sequence). With 8 bases removed from V and 0 bases from J, the gap between germline ends came to 17 bases. The CDR3 nucleotides are TGTGCCAGTTCTGATCAGGGACCTCTCTCTGGAAACACCATATATTTT. It specifies CASSDQGPLSGNTIYF.

Written as DNA, the CDR3 is TGTGCCAGCAGCCCCTTTGGGGGGGGAGGGCAGTTCTTC. This sequence encodes CASSPFGGGGQFF. The V call is TRBV7-2, the J call TRBJ2-1, with TRBD2 matching 7 bases. The germline CDR1 and CDR2 sequences are SGHTA and FQGNSA. Germline trimming cut 5 bases from V and 12 bases from J; bases unmatched to any gene: 10. The CDR3 length is 13 residues.

V gene TRBV28 combines with J gene TRBJ2-2; D is uncertain. The CDR3 length is 13 residues. Germline loops: CDR1 MDHEN, CDR2 SYDVKM. V lost 5 bases and J lost 5, with 9 bases in between. The CDR3 region has the DNA TGTGCCAGCAGTCTTACAAGGACCGGGGAGCTGTTTTTT. Protein sequence: CASSLTRTGELFF.

The chain recombines TRBV5-4 with TRBJ1-2; D is ambiguous. This CDR3 is built from 10 residues. Trimming left V 7 bases short and J 7 bases short, with 8 bases between. Looked up from germline, CDR1 is SGHNT and CDR2 is YYREEE (reference sequence). Here the CDR3 reads CASGEVGYTF. CDR3 DNA: TGTGCCAGCGGAGAGGTTGGCTACACCTTC.

The chain employs TRBV10-3 and TRBJ2-1; 8 bases are shared with TRBD1. CDR3 length equals 15 residues. Germline V gene sequence: CDR1 ENHRY, CDR2 SYGVKD. Unmatched junction bases numbered 10, after V lost 8 bases and J lost 4 bases. The CDR3 sequence is CAIRQGPVEYNEQFF. The DNA of the CDR3 is TGTGCCATCCGACAGGGGCCCGTTGAGTACAATGAGCAGTTCTTC.

V usage is TRBV7-2 and J usage is TRBJ2-3; D might be TRBD1 or TRBD2, each matching 5 bases. The CDR3 totals 14 residues. V lost 0 bases, J lost 1 base, and 5 bases lay in between. Per germline, CDR1 SGHTA and CDR2 FQGNSA. The CDR3 region is CASSLAGGTDTQYF. The CDR3 DNA is TGTGCCAGCAGCTTAGCGGGGGGCACAGATACGCAGTATTTT.